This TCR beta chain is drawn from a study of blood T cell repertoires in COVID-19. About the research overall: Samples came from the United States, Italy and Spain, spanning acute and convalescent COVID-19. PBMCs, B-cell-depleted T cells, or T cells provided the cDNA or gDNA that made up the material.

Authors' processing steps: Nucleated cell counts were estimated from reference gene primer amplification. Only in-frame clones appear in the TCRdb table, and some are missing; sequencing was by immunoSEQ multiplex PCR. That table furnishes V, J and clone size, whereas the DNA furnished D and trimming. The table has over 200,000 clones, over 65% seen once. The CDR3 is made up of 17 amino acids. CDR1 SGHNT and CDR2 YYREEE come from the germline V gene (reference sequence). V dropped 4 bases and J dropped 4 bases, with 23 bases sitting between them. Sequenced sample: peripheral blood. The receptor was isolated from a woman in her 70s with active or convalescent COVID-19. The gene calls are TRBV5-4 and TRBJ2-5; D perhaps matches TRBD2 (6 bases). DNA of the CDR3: TGTGCCAGCAGCAAGGCTCGCGGACGGGGGATTGCAGAGACCCAGTACTTC. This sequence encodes CASSKARGRGIAETQYF.